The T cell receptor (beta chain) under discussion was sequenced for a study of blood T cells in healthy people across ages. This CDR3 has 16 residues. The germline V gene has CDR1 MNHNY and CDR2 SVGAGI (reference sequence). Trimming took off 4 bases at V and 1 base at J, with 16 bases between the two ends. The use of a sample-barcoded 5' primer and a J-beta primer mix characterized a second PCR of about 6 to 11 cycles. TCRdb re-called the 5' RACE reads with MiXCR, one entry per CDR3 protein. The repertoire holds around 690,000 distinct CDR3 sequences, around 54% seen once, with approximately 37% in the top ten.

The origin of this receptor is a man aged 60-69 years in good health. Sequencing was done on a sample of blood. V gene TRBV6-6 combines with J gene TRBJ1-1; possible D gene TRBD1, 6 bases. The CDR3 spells CASSSYRGGGNTEAFF. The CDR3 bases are TGTGCCAGCAGTTCCTACCGAGGGGGGGGGAACACTGAAGCTTTCTTT.